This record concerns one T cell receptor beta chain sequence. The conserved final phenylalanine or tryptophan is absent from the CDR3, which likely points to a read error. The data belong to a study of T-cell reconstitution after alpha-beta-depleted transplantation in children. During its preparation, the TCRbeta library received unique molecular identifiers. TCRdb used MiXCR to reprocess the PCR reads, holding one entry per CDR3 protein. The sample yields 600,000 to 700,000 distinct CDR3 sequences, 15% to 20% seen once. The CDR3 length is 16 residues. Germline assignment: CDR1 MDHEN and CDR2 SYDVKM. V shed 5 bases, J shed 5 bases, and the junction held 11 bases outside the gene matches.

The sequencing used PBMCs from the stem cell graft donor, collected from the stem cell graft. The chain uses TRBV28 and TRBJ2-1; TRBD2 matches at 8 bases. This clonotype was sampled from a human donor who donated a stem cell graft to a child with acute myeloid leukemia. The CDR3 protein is CASSPSGTRMDNEQFL. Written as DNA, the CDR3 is TGTGCCAGCAGTCCCTCCGGGACTAGAATGGACAATGAGCAGTTCCTC.